Presented here are 8 T cell receptor beta chains from one specimen sequenced in a study of blood T cell repertoires in COVID-19. This table comes from immunoSEQ multiplex PCR, and its TCRdb copy is limited to in-frame clones, with some not included. The repertoire includes around 31,000 clones, about 89% of them detected once, and 0.5% to 0.7% sits in the top ten. Sequencing was carried out using peripheral blood. The receptors originated from a woman in her thirties or forties with active or convalescent COVID-19.

As DNA, the CDR3 is TGTGCCAGCAGTTACTCGGAGGGTACCGGGGAGCTGTTTTTT. The encoded protein is CASSYSEGTGELFF. The V gene is TRBV6-5, the J gene TRBJ2-2; D may be TRBD2 (6 bases). Germline assignment: CDR1 MNHEY and CDR2 SVGAGI. The CDR3 totals 14 residues. Trimming cost V 0 bases and J 5 bases, with 7 bases left between them.

V is TRBV7-3 and J is TRBJ2-3; 9 nucleotides align to TRBD1. J gave up 3 bases and V 5 bases, and 6 bases lay outside the gene matches. This CDR3 region has 15 residues. From germline, CDR1 is SGHTA and CDR2 FQGTGA. The CDR3 sequence is CASSLDRGKTDTQYF. The CDR3 bases are TGTGCCAGCAGCCTGGACAGGGGCAAGACAGATACGCAGTATTTT.

The chain has TRBV7-9 and TRBJ2-1, with no clear D. This CDR3 contains 12 residues. Looked up from germline, CDR1 is SEHNR and CDR2 is FQNEAQ (reference sequence). Between the trimmed V and J ends, which lost 5 bases and 9 bases, there was a span of 11 bases. The chain's CDR3 is CASSHSLSEQFF. The DNA of the CDR3 is TGTGCCAGCAGCCACAGCCTTAGTGAGCAGTTCTTC.

The chain has TRBV2 and TRBJ2-7, with D maybe TRBD1 (5 bases). Per germline, CDR1 SNHLY and CDR2 FYNNEI. The CDR3 runs 16 residues. Deletions cut 1 base from V and 4 bases from J, with 17 bases between. CDR3 loop: CASSEGQGRFTYEQYF. The CDR3 DNA is TGTGCCAGCAGTGAAGGCCAGGGCCGCTTTACTTACGAGCAGTACTTC.

The V call is TRBV30, the J call TRBJ1-4; D ambiguous. Trimming removed 3 bases from V and 4 bases from J, with 12 bases in between. Germline V gene lookup returns CDR1 GTSNPN and CDR2 SVGIG (reference sequence). The CDR3 runs to 14 residues. DNA of the CDR3: TGTGCCTGGAGCGGTCGCCCATTTAATGAAAAACTGTTTTTT. Translation: CAWSGRPFNEKLFF.

J is TRBJ2-5 and V is TRBV9; 10 bases agree with TRBD2. Per germline, CDR1 SGDLS and CDR2 YYNGEE. The CDR3 contains 14 residues. The V segment lost 4 bases and the J segment 5 bases; nucleotides outside the gene matches: 5. The CDR3: CASSPSGRPETQYF. CDR3 DNA sequence: TGTGCCAGCAGCCCTAGCGGGAGACCTGAGACCCAGTACTTC.

This chain uses TRBV7-9 with TRBJ2-7, with 7 bases lining up with TRBD1. V dropped 5 bases and J dropped 3; count of bases not matched to a gene: 13. This CDR3 has 16 amino acids. Germline V CDR1 and CDR2: SEHNR, FQNEAQ (reference sequence). The CDR3 DNA is TGTGCCAGCAGCACACTTGGGACAGCCTATGGCTACGAGCAGTACTTC. Its protein product is CASSTLGTAYGYEQYF.

The chain uses TRBV28 and TRBJ1-5; the match to TRBD1 covers 7 bases. J gave up 2 bases and V 3 bases, and 13 bases lay outside the gene matches. The CDR3 totals 18 residues. CDR1 and CDR2 (germline): MDHEN, SYDVKM. CDR3 nucleotide sequence: TGTGCCAGCAGTTTTCTCGGTAAGACAGGGTTGGGCAATCAGCCCCAGCATTTT. This translates into CASSFLGKTGLGNQPQHF.